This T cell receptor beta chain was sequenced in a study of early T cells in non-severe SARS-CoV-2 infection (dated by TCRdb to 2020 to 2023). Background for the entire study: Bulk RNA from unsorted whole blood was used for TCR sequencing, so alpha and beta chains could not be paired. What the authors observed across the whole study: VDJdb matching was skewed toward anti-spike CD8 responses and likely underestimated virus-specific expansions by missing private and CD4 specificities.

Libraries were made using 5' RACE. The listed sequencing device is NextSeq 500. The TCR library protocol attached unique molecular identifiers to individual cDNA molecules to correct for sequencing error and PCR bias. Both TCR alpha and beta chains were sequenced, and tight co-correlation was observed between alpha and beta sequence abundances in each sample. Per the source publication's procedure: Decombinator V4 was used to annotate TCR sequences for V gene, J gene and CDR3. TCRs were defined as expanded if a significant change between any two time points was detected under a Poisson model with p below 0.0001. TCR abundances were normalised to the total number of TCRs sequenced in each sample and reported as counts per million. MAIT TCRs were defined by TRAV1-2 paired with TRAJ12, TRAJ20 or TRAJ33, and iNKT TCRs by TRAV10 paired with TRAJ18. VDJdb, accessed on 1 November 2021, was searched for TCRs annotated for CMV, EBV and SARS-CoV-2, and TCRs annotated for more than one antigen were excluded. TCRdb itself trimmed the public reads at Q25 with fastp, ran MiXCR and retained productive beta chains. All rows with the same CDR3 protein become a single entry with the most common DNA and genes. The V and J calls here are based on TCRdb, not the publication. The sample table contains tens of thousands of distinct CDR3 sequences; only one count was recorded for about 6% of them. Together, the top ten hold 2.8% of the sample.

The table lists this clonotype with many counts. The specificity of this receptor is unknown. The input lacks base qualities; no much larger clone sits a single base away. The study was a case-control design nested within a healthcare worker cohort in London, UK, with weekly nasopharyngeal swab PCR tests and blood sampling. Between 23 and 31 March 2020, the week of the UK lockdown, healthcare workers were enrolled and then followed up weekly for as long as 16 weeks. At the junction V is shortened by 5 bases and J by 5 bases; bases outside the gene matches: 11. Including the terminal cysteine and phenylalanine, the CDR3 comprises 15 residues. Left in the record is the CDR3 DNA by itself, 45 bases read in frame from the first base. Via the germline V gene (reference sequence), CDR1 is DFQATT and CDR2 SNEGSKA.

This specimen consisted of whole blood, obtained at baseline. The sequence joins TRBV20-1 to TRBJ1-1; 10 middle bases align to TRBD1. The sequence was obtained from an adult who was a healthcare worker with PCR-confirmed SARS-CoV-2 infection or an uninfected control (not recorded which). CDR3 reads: CSALDRGQGLTEAFF. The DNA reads TGCAGTGCTCTCGACAGGGGGCAGGGGTTGACTGAAGCTTTCTTT.